Each of the 16 T cell receptor beta chains below was sequenced from the same sample in a study of a mutant IDH1 vaccine in newly diagnosed glioma. Antigens for these TCRs are unknown. Time point given: week 47, end of study. In every dose of vaccine, 300 ug of mutant IDH1 20-mer peptide was given alongside topical imiquimod. Sequencing was performed with immunoSEQ multiplex PCR; in TCRdb, only in-frame clones are kept and a portion is missing. The sample consists of 56,000 or so clones, around three quarters of them appearing once. Sequenced here: PBMCs, sampled from a glioma patient whose treatment included an IDH1 peptide vaccine. The receptors were gathered from a man between 45 and 60 years old with glioma.

V gene TRBV10-3 combines with J gene TRBJ1-2, with TRBD1 matching over 12 bases. The germline V gene has CDR1 ENHRY and CDR2 SYGVKD. This CDR3 spans 15 amino acids. Trimming removed 3 bases from V and 8 bases from J; junction bases left unmatched: 7. The CDR3 protein is CAISEPSGQGAGYTF. In DNA form, the CDR3 reads TGTGCCATCAGTGAACCTTCGGGACAGGGGGCGGGCTACACCTTC.

The CDR3 here is CASSRGLGYGYTF. As DNA, the CDR3 is TGTGCCAGCAGCCGGGGGCTGGGGTATGGCTACACCTTC. The V gene is TRBV9, the J gene TRBJ1-2, with TRBD1 as a possible D gene (6 bases). Germline V gene data show CDR1 as SGDLS and CDR2 as YYNGEE. The CDR3 extends over 13 amino acids. V was trimmed by 4 bases and J by 5 bases, leaving 12 bases between them.

The chain combines TRBV6-6 with TRBJ2-2; 7 nucleotides match TRBD1. The CDR3 spans 13 residues. Germline assignment: CDR1 MNHNY and CDR2 SVGAGI (reference sequence). Losses at the gene ends were 8 bases for V and 4 bases for J; bases not matched to a gene: 4. The CDR3 region is CASSRGITGELFF. The DNA of the CDR3 is TGTGCCAGCTCCAGGGGGATCACCGGGGAGCTGTTTTTT.

V and J are TRBV20-1 and TRBJ2-7; the D gene is possibly TRBD1 (5 bases). The CDR3 totals 11 residues. Germline V gene lookup returns CDR1 DFQATT and CDR2 SNEGSKA (reference sequence). Trimming took off 6 bases at V and 3 bases at J, with 9 bases between the two ends. Here the CDR3 reads CSAPDNYEQYF. DNA of the CDR3: TGCAGTGCCCCGGACAACTACGAGCAGTACTTC.

The chain is built from TRBV2 and TRBJ1-6, with 7 positions matching TRBD1. Unmatched junction bases numbered 8, after V lost 1 base and J lost 8 bases. Germline V gene sequence: CDR1 SNHLY, CDR2 FYNNEI. The CDR3 runs to 16 residues. CDR3 nucleotide sequence: TGTGCCAGCAGTGAAGGGGCAGGGGGGGTGGATTCACCCCTCCACTTT. Translated, it gives CASSEGAGGVDSPLHF.

The genes are TRBV4-2 and TRBJ1-1, with D maybe TRBD1 (6 bases). The germline V and J ends were trimmed by 1 base and 0 bases, with 9 bases remaining between them. Germline CDR1 LGHNA, CDR2 YNFKEQ. The length of the CDR3 is 15 residues. CDR3 sequence (DNA): TGTGCCAGCAGCCAAGGACAGGTCATGAACACTGAAGCTTTCTTT. Its translation is CASSQGQVMNTEAFF.

The V call is TRBV7-9, the J call TRBJ1-4; D not resolved. Trimming stripped 1 base from V and 8 bases from J, with 8 bases between. The germline V gene encodes CDR1 SEHNR and CDR2 FQNEAQ (reference sequence). The CDR3 consists of 13 residues. In DNA form, the CDR3 reads TGTGCCAGCAGCTTAGAGATGGCGGAAAAACTGTTTTTT. As protein: CASSLEMAEKLFF.

The CDR3 here is CASSQTGHSTDTQYF. As DNA, the CDR3 is TGCGCCAGCAGCCAGACAGGGCATAGCACAGATACGCAGTATTTT. The chain joins TRBV4-3 to TRBJ2-3; 7 nucleotides align to TRBD1. Per the germline V gene, CDR1 is LGHNA and CDR2 is YSLEER. Losses at the gene ends were 3 bases for V and 0 bases for J; bases not matched to a gene: 3. The CDR3 contains 15 residues.

V and J are TRBV2 and TRBJ1-4; D gene uncertain. V dropped 9 bases and J dropped 7 bases, with 18 bases sitting between them. The CDR3 has 14 amino acids. CDR1 and CDR2 (germline): SNHLY, FYNNEI. The chain's CDR3 is CASHLRRDTEKLFF. CDR3 coding DNA: TGTGCCAGTCACTTGAGGAGGGATACTGAAAAACTGTTTTTT.

V gene TRBV11-2 combines with J gene TRBJ2-7; 9 bases line up with TRBD2. Per germline, CDR1 SGHAT and CDR2 FQNNGV. This CDR3 comprises 15 residues. The trim removed 5 bases at V and 4 bases at J, leaving 9 bases unmatched. The CDR3 coding sequence is TGTGCCAGCAGCGCATCATTGGGACTAGCTTACGAGCAGTACTTC. This codes for CASSASLGLAYEQYF.

The V gene is TRBV11-2, the J gene TRBJ1-1; no clear D gene. This CDR3 spans 13 amino acids. Germline assignment: CDR1 SGHAT and CDR2 FQNNGV. Trimming took 6 bases from V and 1 from J, leaving 9 bases between them. The CDR3 loop reads CASRYTPNTEAFF. CDR3 sequence (DNA): TGTGCCAGCAGATATACACCGAACACTGAAGCTTTCTTT.

The genes are TRBV7-9 and TRBJ2-1; D is unclear. In germline, CDR1 is SEHNR, CDR2 FQNEAQ (reference sequence). The CDR3 covers 16 residues. V lost 4 bases, J lost 8 bases, and 21 bases lay in between. CDR3 residues: CASSSASGHTPHEQFF. The CDR3, as DNA: TGTGCCAGCAGCTCCGCTTCTGGTCACACTCCCCATGAGCAGTTCTTC.

This chain uses TRBV6-5 with TRBJ1-3; D is undetermined. The CDR3 runs to 12 residues. V dropped 7 bases and J dropped 2 bases, with 6 bases sitting between them. The V gene's germline CDR1 is MNHEY and CDR2 SVGAGI. The CDR3 DNA follows: TGTGCCAGCACAGGAACTGGAAACACCATATATTTT. Its translation is CASTGTGNTIYF.

The gene calls are TRBV7-9 and TRBJ1-5; D unresolved. This CDR3 is 14 amino acids long. Germline CDR1 reads SEHNR; CDR2 reads FQNEAQ (reference sequence). V lost 3 bases and J lost 2, with 8 bases in between. The CDR3 nucleotides read TGTGCCAGCAGCTTTCATGGTGGCAATCAGCCCCAGCATTTT. It encodes CASSFHGGNQPQHF.

This clone was observed a few times. V and J are TRBV18 and TRBJ1-1; the D is unclear. Trimming took off 3 bases at V and 0 bases at J, with 5 bases between the two ends. This CDR3 is built from 13 residues. Germline V gene sequence: CDR1 KGHSH, CDR2 LQKENI. DNA for the CDR3: TGTGCCAGCTCACCTATGGTGAACACTGAAGCTTTCTTT. Amino acid sequence: CASSPMVNTEAFF. Together with reference TRBV18 and TRBJ1-1, the CDR3 gives the full variable domain: NAGVMQNPRHLVRRRGQEARLRCSPMKGHSHVYWYRQLPEEGLKFMVYLQKENIIDESGMPKERFSAEFPKEGPSILRIQQVVRGDSAAYFCASSPMVNTEAFFGQGTRLTVV.

This sequence joins TRBV5-4 and TRBJ1-2, with 8 bases matching TRBD1. J was trimmed by 2 bases and V by 4 bases; bases with no gene match: 7. CDR3 length: 15 amino acids. Germline V gene data show CDR1 as SGHNT and CDR2 as YYREEE (reference sequence). CDR3 nucleotide sequence: TGTGCCAGCAGCCGTCGACAGGGGACGAACTATGGCTACACCTTC. It is translated as CASSRRQGTNYGYTF. Full variable domain (rest looked up from reference TRBV5-4 and TRBJ1-2): ETGVTQSPTHLIKTRGQQVTLRCSSQSGHNTVSWYQQALGQGPQFIFQYYREEENGRGNFPPRFSGLQFPNYSSELNVNALELDDSALYLCASSRRQGTNYGYTFGSGTRLTVV.